This T cell receptor (beta chain) was found in a study of shared clonotypes between healthy human individuals. At the level of the study: Per donor, CD8 memory used one plate, CD8 naive used two, CD4 memory used three and CD4 naive used three.

Profiling relied on immunoSEQ multiplex PCR, and the TCRdb table lists in-frame clones only, not all of them. The repertoire consists of around 700,000 clones, with 92% occurring once and the leading ten covering more than 20%. Comments on this clone: Antigen: not known.

V lost 4 bases, J lost 6 bases, and 8 bases stayed unmatched. Per the germline V gene, CDR1 is SNHLY and CDR2 is FYNNEI. This CDR3 has 15 amino acids. It was CD45RO-negative cells, positively selected for CCR7, that made up naive CD8 cells, with terminally differentiated effector memory CD45RA+ cells excluded. Overall study results and limits: Inspection by rarefaction showed sorted-subset sequencing to be incomplete despite large depth.

Sequenced: naive CD8+ T cells sorted from blood. The clonotype comes from a man aged 25 to 40 in good health. This chain uses TRBV2 with TRBJ1-2; 10 nucleotides match TRBD1. The CDR3 DNA reads as TGTGCCAGCAGTGGAGACAGGGGGCTGGGGAATGGCTACACCTTC. This sequence encodes CASSGDRGLGNGYTF.